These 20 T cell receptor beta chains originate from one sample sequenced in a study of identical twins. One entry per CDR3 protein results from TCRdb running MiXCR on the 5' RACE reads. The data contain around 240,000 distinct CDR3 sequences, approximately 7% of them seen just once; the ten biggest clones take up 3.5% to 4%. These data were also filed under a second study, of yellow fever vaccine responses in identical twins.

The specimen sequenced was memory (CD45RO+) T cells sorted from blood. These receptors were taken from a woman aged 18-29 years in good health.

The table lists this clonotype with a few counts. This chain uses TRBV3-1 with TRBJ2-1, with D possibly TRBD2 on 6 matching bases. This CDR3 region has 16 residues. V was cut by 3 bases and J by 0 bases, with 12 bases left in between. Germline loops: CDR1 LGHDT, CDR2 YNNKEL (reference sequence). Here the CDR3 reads CASSHAGTLSYNEQFF. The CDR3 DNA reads TGTGCCAGCAGCCACGCCGGGACTCTCTCCTACAATGAGCAGTTCTTC.

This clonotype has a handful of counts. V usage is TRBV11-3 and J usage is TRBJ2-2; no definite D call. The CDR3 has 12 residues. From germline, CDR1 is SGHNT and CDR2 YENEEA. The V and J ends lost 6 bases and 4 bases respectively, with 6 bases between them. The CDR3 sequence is CASRTSTGELFF. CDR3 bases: TGTGCCAGCAGAACCAGCACCGGGGAGCTGTTTTTT.

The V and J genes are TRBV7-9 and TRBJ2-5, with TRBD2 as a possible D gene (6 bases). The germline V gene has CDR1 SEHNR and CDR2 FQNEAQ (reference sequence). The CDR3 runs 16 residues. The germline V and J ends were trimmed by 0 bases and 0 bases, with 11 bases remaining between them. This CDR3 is CASSLAVLAYQETQYF. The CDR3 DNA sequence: TGTGCCAGCAGCTTAGCCGTTCTAGCGTACCAAGAGACCCAGTACTTC.

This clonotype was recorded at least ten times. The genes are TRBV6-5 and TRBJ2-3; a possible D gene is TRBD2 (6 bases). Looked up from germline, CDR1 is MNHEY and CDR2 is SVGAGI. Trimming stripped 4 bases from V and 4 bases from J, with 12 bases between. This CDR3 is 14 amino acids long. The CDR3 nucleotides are TGTGCCAGCAGTTGGGCTAGCGACGCAGATACGCAGTATTTT. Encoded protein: CASSWASDADTQYF.

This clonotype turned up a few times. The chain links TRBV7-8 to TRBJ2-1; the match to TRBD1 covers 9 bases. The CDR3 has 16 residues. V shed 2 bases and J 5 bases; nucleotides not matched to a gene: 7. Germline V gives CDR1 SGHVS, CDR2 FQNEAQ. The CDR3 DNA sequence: TGTGCCAGCAGCTTAAGGGACAGGGCTTCGAACAATGAGCAGTTCTTC. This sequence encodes CASSLRDRASNNEQFF.

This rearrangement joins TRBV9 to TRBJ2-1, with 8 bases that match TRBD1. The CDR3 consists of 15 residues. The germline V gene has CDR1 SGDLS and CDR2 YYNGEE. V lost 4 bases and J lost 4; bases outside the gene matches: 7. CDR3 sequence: CASSIGQGPYNEQFF. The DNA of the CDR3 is TGTGCCAGCAGCATCGGACAGGGCCCTTACAATGAGCAGTTCTTC.

This CDR3 reads CASSPEGVEQYF. CDR3 sequence (DNA): TGTGCCAGCAGCCCAGAGGGAGTTGAGCAGTACTTC. J is TRBJ2-7 and V is TRBV11-3, with D maybe TRBD2 (5 bases). Trimming shortened V by 5 bases and J by 7 bases, and 12 bases separated the two germline ends. CDR1 and CDR2 (germline): SGHNT, YENEEA. CDR3 length: 12 amino acids.

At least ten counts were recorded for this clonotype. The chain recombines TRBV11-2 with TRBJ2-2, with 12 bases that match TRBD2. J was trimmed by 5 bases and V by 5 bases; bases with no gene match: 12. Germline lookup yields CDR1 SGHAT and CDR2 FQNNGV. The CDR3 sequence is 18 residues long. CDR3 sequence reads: CASSRRTSGKGQTGELFF. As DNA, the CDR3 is TGTGCCAGCAGCCGACGGACTAGCGGGAAGGGGCAAACCGGGGAGCTGTTTTTT.

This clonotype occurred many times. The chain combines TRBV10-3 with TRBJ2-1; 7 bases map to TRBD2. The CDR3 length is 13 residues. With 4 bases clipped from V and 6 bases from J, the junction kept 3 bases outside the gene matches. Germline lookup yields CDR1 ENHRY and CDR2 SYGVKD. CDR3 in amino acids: CAISATGGNEQFF. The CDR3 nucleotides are TGTGCCATCAGTGCTACGGGAGGCAATGAGCAGTTCTTC.

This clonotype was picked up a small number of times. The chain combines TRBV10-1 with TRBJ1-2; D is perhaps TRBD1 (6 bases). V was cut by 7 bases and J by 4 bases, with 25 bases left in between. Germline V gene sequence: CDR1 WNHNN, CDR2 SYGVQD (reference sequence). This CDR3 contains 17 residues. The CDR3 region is CASIDRDNGIYCYGYTF. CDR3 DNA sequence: TGCGCCAGCATTGACCGGGACAATGGGATTTATTGCTATGGCTACACCTTC.

CDR3 sequence: CASSANPPASSGANVLTF. CDR3 in DNA: TGTGCCAGCAGTGCCAATCCTCCAGCTAGCTCTGGGGCCAACGTCCTGACTTTC. The chain has TRBV6-1 and TRBJ2-6; D not certain. V shed 4 bases and J shed 0 bases, with 16 bases lying between them. Germline V gene data show CDR1 as MNHNS and CDR2 as SASEGT. The CDR3 consists of 18 residues.

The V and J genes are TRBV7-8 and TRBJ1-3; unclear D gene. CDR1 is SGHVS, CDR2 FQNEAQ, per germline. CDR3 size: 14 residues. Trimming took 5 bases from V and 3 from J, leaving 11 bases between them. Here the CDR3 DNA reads TGTGCCAGCAGCGTTTCCGGGATTGGAAACACCATATATTTT. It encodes CASSVSGIGNTIYF.

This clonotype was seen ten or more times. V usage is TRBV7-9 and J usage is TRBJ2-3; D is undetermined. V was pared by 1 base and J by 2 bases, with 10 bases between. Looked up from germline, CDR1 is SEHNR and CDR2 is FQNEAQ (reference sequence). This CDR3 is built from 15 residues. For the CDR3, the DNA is TGTGCCAGCAGCTTAGGTATCCAGAACACAGATACGCAGTATTTT. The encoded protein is CASSLGIQNTDTQYF.

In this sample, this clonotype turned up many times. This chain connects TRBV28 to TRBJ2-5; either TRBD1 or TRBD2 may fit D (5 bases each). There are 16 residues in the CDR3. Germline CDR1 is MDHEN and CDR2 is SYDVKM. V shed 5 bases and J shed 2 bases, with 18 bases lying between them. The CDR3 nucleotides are TGTGCCAGCAGTACTCCGGGACGTCTGGCGCAAGAGACCCAGTACTTC. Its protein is CASSTPGRLAQETQYF.

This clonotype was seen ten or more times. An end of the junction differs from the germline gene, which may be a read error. CDR3 coding DNA: TGCAGCGTTGAAGATCTTGGGGGGACGGTTGAATTTTTC. As protein: CSVEDLGGTVEFF. The chain uses TRBV29-1 and TRBJ2-5; D is possibly TRBD2 (6 bases). Per the germline V gene, CDR1 is SQVTM and CDR2 is ANQGSEA. This CDR3 has 13 residues. Full variable domain (outside the CDR3, taken from reference TRBV29-1 and TRBJ2-5): SAVISQKPSRDICQRGTSLTIQCQVDSQVTMMFWYRQQPGQSLTLIATANQGSEATYESGFVIDKFPISRPNLTFSTLTVSNMSPEDSSIYLCSVEDLGGTVEFFGPGTRLLVL.

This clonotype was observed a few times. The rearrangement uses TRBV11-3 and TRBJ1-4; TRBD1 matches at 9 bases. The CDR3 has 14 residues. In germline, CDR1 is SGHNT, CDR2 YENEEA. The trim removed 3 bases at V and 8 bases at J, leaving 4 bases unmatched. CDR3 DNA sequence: TGTGCCAGCAGCTTGACAGGGGGGTTAGAAAAACTGTTTTTT. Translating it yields CASSLTGGLEKLFF.

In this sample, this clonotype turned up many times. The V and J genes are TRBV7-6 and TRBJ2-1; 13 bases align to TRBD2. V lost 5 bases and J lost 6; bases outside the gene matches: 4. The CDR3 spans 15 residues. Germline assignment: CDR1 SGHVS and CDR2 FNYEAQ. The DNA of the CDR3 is TGTGCCAGCAGCCTCGGACTAGCGGGAGTCAATGAGCAGTTCTTC. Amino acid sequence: CASSLGLAGVNEQFF.

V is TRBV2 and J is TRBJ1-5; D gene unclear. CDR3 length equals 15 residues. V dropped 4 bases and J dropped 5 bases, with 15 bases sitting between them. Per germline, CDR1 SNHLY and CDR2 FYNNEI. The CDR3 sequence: CASSGTKRMHQPQHF. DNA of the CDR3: TGTGCCAGCAGTGGGACGAAAAGGATGCATCAGCCCCAGCATTTT.

The CDR3 is CASSLQGVDTQYF. In nucleotides, the CDR3 is TGTGCCAGCAGCTTGCAGGGGGTGGATACGCAGTATTTT. The chain uses TRBV5-4 and TRBJ2-3, with TRBD1 identical over 7 bases. With 1 base clipped from V and 6 bases from J, the junction kept 2 bases outside the gene matches. The CDR3 is made up of 13 amino acids. Germline V lookup: CDR1 SGHNT, CDR2 YYREEE (reference sequence).

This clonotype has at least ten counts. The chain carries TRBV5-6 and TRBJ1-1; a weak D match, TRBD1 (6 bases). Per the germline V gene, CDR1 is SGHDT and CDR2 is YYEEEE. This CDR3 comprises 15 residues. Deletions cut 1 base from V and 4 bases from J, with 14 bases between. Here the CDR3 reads CASSLLQGGGTEAFF. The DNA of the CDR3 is TGTGCCAGCAGCTTGCTTCAGGGAGGGGGCACTGAAGCTTTCTTT. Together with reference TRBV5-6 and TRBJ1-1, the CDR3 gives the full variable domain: DAGVTQSPTHLIKTRGQQVTLRCSPKSGHDTVSWYQQALGQGPQFIFQYYEEEERQRGNFPDRFSGHQFPNYSSELNVNALLLGDSALYLCASSLLQGGGTEAFFGQGTRLTVV.